This T cell receptor (beta chain) appears in the sequencing data of a study of beta chain features in type 1 diabetes. The study's findings and limits: Shorter templates might be favored by PCR, and equally so in patients and in controls. Fewer junction insertions and more nucleotide deletions appeared in type 1 diabetes patients. Whether HLA type influences TCRB rearrangement remained unresolved here.

Germline V lookup: CDR1 SEHNR, CDR2 FQNEAQ (reference sequence). The V gene end was trimmed by 4 bases and the J gene end by 7 bases; junction bases not matched to a gene: 11. The CDR3 consists of 17 residues. Each of the CD4+ naive, central memory, regulatory and stem cell-like memory populations was sorted via CD45RO/CCR7/CD25/CD127/CD95/CD27. This clone was seen a few times. Its antigen is currently unknown. Sequenced material consisted of expressed TCRB transcripts (all of the isolated RNA was reverse transcribed). Profiling relied on immunoSEQ multiplex PCR, and the TCRdb table lists in-frame clones only, not all of them. The sample records about 350,000 clones, roughly a fifth being singletons.

The chain recombines TRBV7-9 with TRBJ2-1, with 12 nucleotides matching TRBD2. Sequencing used naive CD4+ T cells from blood. The sequence was obtained from a woman aged 18-29 years in good health. CDR3 sequence reads: CASSSTPGTSGLNEQFF. CDR3 DNA: TGTGCCAGCAGCTCCACCCCCGGGACTAGCGGGCTGAATGAGCAGTTCTTC.